These T cell receptor beta chains were read from a single sample in a study of T cell repertoires in cytomegalovirus infection. Antigens of these TCRs are unknown. TCRdb analysed the reads with MiXCR anew, one entry per CDR3 protein. The data contain 200,000 to 250,000 distinct CDR3 sequences, about 39% of them seen just once; the ten biggest clones take up approximately 59%. This specimen consisted of CD8+ T cells from cultured PBMCs, obtained from culture after CMV antigen stimulation. The origin of the receptors is a human donor in good health (CMV status not recorded). Some clones in this sample may be carry-over from other donors' samples. Both conserved end residues are part of each CDR3. The order of the fields is CDR3 protein, CDR3 DNA, D gene, J gene, V gene, CDR3 length, clone size. A D gene is named only where the DNA matches it firmly. Size is stated for part of the rows, as once, few or many counts, or as a class when the clone is expanded.

CDR3aa: CASMGPSQPQHF
CDR3nt: TGTGCCAGCATGGGGCCAAGTCAGCCCCAGCATTTT
d_gene: -
j_gene: TRBJ1-5
v_gene: TRBV27
len: 12
abundance: -

CDR3aa: CASSGRVPAYEQYF
CDR3nt: TGTGCCAGCAGCGGCCGGGTCCCAGCCTACGAGCAGTACTTC
d_gene: -
j_gene: TRBJ2-7
v_gene: TRBV7-8
len: 14
abundance: -

CDR3aa: CASSPGTSGDWDYNEQFF
CDR3nt: TGTGCCAGCAGCCCCGGGACTAGCGGCGACTGGGACTACAATGAGCAGTTCTTC
d_gene: TRBD2
j_gene: TRBJ2-1
v_gene: TRBV7-9
len: 18
abundance: -

CDR3aa: CASSLIGATGEYNEQFF
CDR3nt: TGTGCCAGCAGCTTAATAGGGGCGACAGGGGAATACAATGAGCAGTTCTTC
d_gene: TRBD1
j_gene: TRBJ2-1
v_gene: TRBV7-3
len: 17
abundance: -

CDR3aa: CASSPSRDEQYF
CDR3nt: TGCGCCAGCAGCCCTTCACGAGACGAGCAGTACTTC
d_gene: -
j_gene: TRBJ2-7
v_gene: TRBV5-1
len: 12
abundance: -

CDR3aa: CASSPGRGPSYNEQFF
CDR3nt: TGTGCCAGCAGCCCCGGGCGGGGGCCCTCCTACAATGAGCAGTTCTTC
d_gene: -
j_gene: TRBJ2-1
v_gene: TRBV13
len: 16
abundance: -

CDR3aa: CASGLVLGQGNTDTQYF
CDR3nt: TGTGCTAGTGGTTTGGTACTGGGACAGGGAAACACAGATACGCAGTATTTT
d_gene: TRBD1
j_gene: TRBJ2-3
v_gene: TRBV12-5
len: 17
abundance: -

CDR3aa: CASSLAPGYGYTF
CDR3nt: TGTGCCAGCAGCTTAGCGCCAGGCTATGGCTACACCTTC
d_gene: -
j_gene: TRBJ1-2
v_gene: TRBV7-2
len: 13
abundance: few

CDR3aa: CASSLWTSGRPFF
CDR3nt: TGTGCCAGCAGTCTCTGGACTAGCGGGAGGCCGTTCTTC
d_gene: TRBD2
j_gene: TRBJ2-1
v_gene: TRBV27
len: 13
abundance: few

CDR3aa: CATSVTGTSGTYEQYF
CDR3nt: TGTGCCACCAGCGTAACCGGGACTAGCGGTACCTACGAGCAGTACTTC
d_gene: TRBD2
j_gene: TRBJ2-7
v_gene: TRBV15
len: 16
abundance: few

CDR3aa: CASSTRDRVRNEQFF
CDR3nt: TGTGCCAGCAGTACCCGGGACAGGGTACGCAATGAGCAGTTCTTC
d_gene: TRBD1
j_gene: TRBJ2-1
v_gene: TRBV6-6
len: 15
abundance: -

CDR3aa: CASSEAWAEPQHF
CDR3nt: TGTGCCAGCAGTGAAGCGTGGGCAGAGCCCCAGCATTTT
d_gene: -
j_gene: TRBJ1-5
v_gene: TRBV6-1
len: 13
abundance: few

CDR3aa: CASSLPSSGSSYEQYF
CDR3nt: TGTGCCAGCAGCTTACCCTCTAGCGGGAGCTCCTACGAGCAGTACTTC
d_gene: TRBD2
j_gene: TRBJ2-7
v_gene: TRBV7-9
len: 16
abundance: few

CDR3aa: CASARGSYEQYF
CDR3nt: TGTGCCAGCGCAAGGGGTTCCTACGAGCAGTACTTC
d_gene: -
j_gene: TRBJ2-7
v_gene: TRBV7-9
len: 12
abundance: -

CDR3aa: CASSLFTSRGYEQYF
CDR3nt: TGTGCCAGCAGCTTATTTACTAGTCGGGGCTACGAGCAGTACTTC
d_gene: -
j_gene: TRBJ2-7
v_gene: TRBV7-9
len: 15
abundance: -

CDR3aa: CASRPNLAVVAKNIQYF
CDR3nt: TGTGCCAGCAGACCAAATCTAGCGGTCGTAGCCAAAAACATTCAGTACTTC
d_gene: TRBD2
j_gene: TRBJ2-4
v_gene: TRBV28
len: 17
abundance: -

CDR3aa: CASSASPGYSNQPQHF
CDR3nt: TGTGCCAGCAGCGCTAGTCCCGGTTATAGCAATCAGCCCCAGCATTTT
d_gene: -
j_gene: TRBJ1-5
v_gene: TRBV7-6
len: 16
abundance: -

CDR3aa: CASRGHGANVLTF
CDR3nt: TGTGCCAGCCGGGGGCACGGGGCCAACGTCCTGACTTTC
d_gene: -
j_gene: TRBJ2-6
v_gene: TRBV7-3
len: 13
abundance: -

CDR3aa: CARSPRLAASYEQYF
CDR3nt: TGTGCCAGAAGCCCACGACTAGCGGCCTCCTACGAGCAGTACTTC
d_gene: TRBD2
j_gene: TRBJ2-7
v_gene: TRBV7-6
len: 15
abundance: -

CDR3aa: CASSFLAQVYEQYF
CDR3nt: -
d_gene: -
j_gene: TRBJ2-7
v_gene: TRBV5-6
len: 14
abundance: -

CDR3aa: CSVEDPLGKLFF
CDR3nt: TGCAGCGTTGAAGATCCCCTAGGAAAACTGTTTTTT
d_gene: -
j_gene: TRBJ1-4
v_gene: TRBV29-1
len: 12
abundance: -

CDR3aa: CASSGAGRYLQETQYF
CDR3nt: TGTGCCAGCAGTGGGGCAGGACGGTATCTCCAAGAGACCCAGTACTTC
d_gene: -
j_gene: TRBJ2-5
v_gene: TRBV2
len: 16
abundance: -

CDR3aa: CASSYGTGGLQGIQYF
CDR3nt: TGTGCCAGTAGTTACGGGACAGGGGGACTCCAGGGGATTCAGTACTTC
d_gene: TRBD1
j_gene: TRBJ2-4
v_gene: TRBV19
len: 16
abundance: few

CDR3aa: CASSLGLLDNEQFF
CDR3nt: TGTGCCAGCAGCTTAGGTCTACTGGACAATGAGCAGTTCTTC
d_gene: -
j_gene: TRBJ2-1
v_gene: TRBV11-2
len: 14
abundance: once

CDR3aa: CASNPASGLAGENEQFF
CDR3nt: TGTGCCAGCAACCCGGCCTCGGGACTAGCGGGGGAAAATGAGCAGTTCTTC
d_gene: TRBD2
j_gene: TRBJ2-1
v_gene: TRBV7-8
len: 17
abundance: many

CDR3aa: CASSLNPGGLSQPQHF
CDR3nt: TGTGCCAGCAGCTTAAACCCAGGGGGACTCAGTCAGCCCCAGCATTTT
d_gene: TRBD1
j_gene: TRBJ1-5
v_gene: TRBV7-2
len: 16
abundance: few

CDR3aa: CASSAWTGQNTEAFF
CDR3nt: TGTGCCAGCAGCGCTTGGACAGGCCAGAACACTGAAGCTTTCTTT
d_gene: TRBD1
j_gene: TRBJ1-1
v_gene: TRBV11-2
len: 15
abundance: -

CDR3aa: CASSPSVGEITDTQYF
CDR3nt: TGTGCCAGCAGCCCAAGTGTGGGGGAAATCACAGATACGCAGTATTTT
d_gene: -
j_gene: TRBJ2-3
v_gene: TRBV27
len: 16
abundance: -

CDR3aa: CASSPGQRNTEAFF
CDR3nt: TGTGCCAGCAGTCCGGGACAGAGGAACACTGAAGCTTTCTTT
d_gene: TRBD1
j_gene: TRBJ1-1
v_gene: TRBV7-6
len: 14
abundance: many

CDR3aa: CSARDGFSYEQYF
CDR3nt: TGCAGTGCTAGAGATGGGTTCTCCTACGAGCAGTACTTC
d_gene: -
j_gene: TRBJ2-7
v_gene: TRBV20-1
len: 13
abundance: -

CDR3aa: CASSHQTSYGYTF
CDR3nt: TGTGCCAGCAGCCACCAGACAAGCTATGGCTACACCTTC
d_gene: -
j_gene: TRBJ1-2
v_gene: TRBV6-6
len: 13
abundance: -

CDR3aa: CASSRTLAGGPDTQYF
CDR3nt: TGTGCCAGCAGCCGGACACTAGCGGGAGGCCCAGATACGCAGTATTTT
d_gene: TRBD2
j_gene: TRBJ2-3
v_gene: TRBV7-2
len: 16
abundance: few

CDR3aa: CASSLDPAGVYEQYF
CDR3nt: TGTGCCAGCAGCTTAGACCCGGCAGGGGTCTACGAGCAGTACTTC
d_gene: -
j_gene: TRBJ2-7
v_gene: TRBV13
len: 15
abundance: -

CDR3aa: CASSYLDTLGPGELFF
CDR3nt: TGTGCCAGCAGTTACCTGGACACCTTGGGCCCCGGGGAGCTGTTTTTT
d_gene: -
j_gene: TRBJ2-2
v_gene: TRBV6-6
len: 16
abundance: -

CDR3aa: CASSLRGIAKNIQYF
CDR3nt: TGTGCCAGCAGCTTACGGGGGATAGCCAAAAACATTCAGTACTTC
d_gene: -
j_gene: TRBJ2-4
v_gene: TRBV5-5
len: 15
abundance: few

CDR3aa: CATGQGAGGELFF
CDR3nt: TGTGCCACGGGACAGGGGGCCGGCGGGGAGCTGTTTTTT
d_gene: TRBD1
j_gene: TRBJ2-2
v_gene: TRBV7-3
len: 13
abundance: -

CDR3aa: CASSPSRVGETQYF
CDR3nt: TGTGCCAGCAGCCCCTCCAGGGTGGGGGAGACCCAGTACTTC
d_gene: -
j_gene: TRBJ2-5
v_gene: TRBV7-8
len: 14
abundance: -

CDR3aa: CASTLGGNQPQHF
CDR3nt: TGTGCCAGCACCCTTGGAGGGAATCAGCCCCAGCATTTT
d_gene: -
j_gene: TRBJ1-5
v_gene: TRBV12-3/TRBV12-4
len: 13
abundance: -

CDR3aa: CASSLPSRTGELFF
CDR3nt: TGTGCCAGCAGCTTGCCTAGCCGCACCGGGGAGCTGTTTTTT
d_gene: -
j_gene: TRBJ2-2
v_gene: TRBV7-2
len: 14
abundance: -

CDR3aa: CASSETGLIQETQYF
CDR3nt: TGTGCCAGCAGTGAAACGGGACTGATACAAGAGACCCAGTACTTC
d_gene: -
j_gene: TRBJ2-5
v_gene: TRBV2
len: 15
abundance: -

CDR3aa: CASSSEVADRVFGQPQHF
CDR3nt: TGTGCCAGCAGCTCAGAGGTGGCGGACAGGGTCTTCGGACAGCCCCAGCATTTT
d_gene: TRBD1
j_gene: TRBJ1-5
v_gene: TRBV7-6
len: 18
abundance: few

CDR3aa: CASSLAGTGNNEQFF
CDR3nt: TGTGCCAGCAGCTTAGCTGGAACGGGTAACAATGAGCAGTTCTTC
d_gene: -
j_gene: TRBJ2-1
v_gene: TRBV13
len: 15
abundance: -

CDR3aa: CASTVGWYEQFF
CDR3nt: TGTGCCAGCACCGTCGGGTGGTATGAGCAGTTCTTC
d_gene: -
j_gene: TRBJ2-1
v_gene: TRBV7-3
len: 12
abundance: -

CDR3aa: CASSAGTANQPKHF
CDR3nt: TGTGCAAGCAGCGCGGGGACTGCGAATCAGCCCAAGCATTTT
d_gene: -
j_gene: TRBJ1-5
v_gene: TRBV9
len: 14
abundance: -